This T cell receptor (beta chain) was retrieved from a study of blood T cell repertoires in COVID-19. Study-wide background: The study drew acute and convalescent COVID-19 samples from the United States, Italy and Spain. The cDNA or gDNA used as material had been derived from T cells, B-cell-depleted T cells, or PBMCs.

Germline V gives CDR1 LGHNA, CDR2 YNFKEQ. Germline trimming cut 0 bases from V and 1 base from J; bases unmatched to any gene: 0. The length of the CDR3 is 17 residues. The authors' processing: Estimation of nucleated cell counts relied on the amplification of reference gene primers. Data came from immunoSEQ multiplex PCR; TCRdb stores just in-frame clones and leaves some out. That table furnishes V, J and clone size, whereas the DNA furnished D and trimming. The profile shows roughly 80,000 clones, about 83% of them singletons. Sequences were obtained from peripheral blood. The chain links TRBV4-2 to TRBJ2-5, with TRBD2 matching over 15 bases. The origin of this receptor is a woman older than 75 with active or convalescent COVID-19. CDR3 coding DNA: TGTGCCAGCAGCCAAGAGGGACTAGCGGGGGGCCAAGAGACCCAGTACTTC. Encoded protein: CASSQEGLAGGQETQYF.